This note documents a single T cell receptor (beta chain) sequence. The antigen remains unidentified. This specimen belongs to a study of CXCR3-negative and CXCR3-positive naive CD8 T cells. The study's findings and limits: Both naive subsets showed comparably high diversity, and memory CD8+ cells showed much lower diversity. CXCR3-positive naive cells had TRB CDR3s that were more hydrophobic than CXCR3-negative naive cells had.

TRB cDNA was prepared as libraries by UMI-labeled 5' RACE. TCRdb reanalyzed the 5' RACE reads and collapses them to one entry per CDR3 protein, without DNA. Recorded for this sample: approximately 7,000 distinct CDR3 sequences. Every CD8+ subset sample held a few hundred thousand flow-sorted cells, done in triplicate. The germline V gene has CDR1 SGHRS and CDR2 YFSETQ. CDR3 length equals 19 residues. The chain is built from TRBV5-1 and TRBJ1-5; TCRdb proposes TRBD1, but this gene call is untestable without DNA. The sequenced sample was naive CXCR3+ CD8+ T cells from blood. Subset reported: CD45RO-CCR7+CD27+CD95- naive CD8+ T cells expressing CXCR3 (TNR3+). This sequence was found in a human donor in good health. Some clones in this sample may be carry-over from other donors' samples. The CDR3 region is CASSSRPGDRAYSNQPQHF.